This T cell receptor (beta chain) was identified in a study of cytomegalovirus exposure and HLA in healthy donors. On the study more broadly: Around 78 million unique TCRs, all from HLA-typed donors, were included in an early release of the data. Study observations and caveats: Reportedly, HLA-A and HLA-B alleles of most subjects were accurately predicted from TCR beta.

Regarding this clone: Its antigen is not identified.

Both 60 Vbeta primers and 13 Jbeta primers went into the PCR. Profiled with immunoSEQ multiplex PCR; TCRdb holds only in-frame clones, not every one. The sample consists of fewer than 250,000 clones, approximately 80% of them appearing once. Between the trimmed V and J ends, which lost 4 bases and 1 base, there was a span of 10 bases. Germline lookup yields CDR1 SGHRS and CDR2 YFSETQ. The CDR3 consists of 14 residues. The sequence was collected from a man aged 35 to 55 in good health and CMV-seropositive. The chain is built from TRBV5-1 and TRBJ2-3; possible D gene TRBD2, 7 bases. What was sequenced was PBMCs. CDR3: CASSGEGGTDTQYF. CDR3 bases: TGCGCCAGCAGCGGGGAGGGGGGCACAGATACGCAGTATTTT.